Ten or more counts support the clone carrying this T cell receptor beta chain. Its antigen is still unknown. The record originates from a study of T-cell reconstitution after alpha-beta-depleted transplantation in children. Findings and caveats of the study: At around two months after transplant, the alpha-beta T cells were reportedly derived from several hundred expanded clones that came from non-depleted graft cells. A year post-transplant, T-cell counts and diversity derived mostly from newly produced T cells.

Library preparation (for TCRbeta) was performed with unique molecular identifiers. MiXCR, applied by TCRdb to the PCR reads, yields one record per CDR3 protein. The table shows under 75,000 distinct CDR3 sequences, with roughly a tenth occurring only once. Trimming cost V 5 bases and J 3 bases; bases outside gene matches: 11. CDR1 and CDR2 (germline): MNHEY, SMNVEV (reference sequence). The CDR3 is made up of 19 amino acids. This sequence was found in a boy under 18 with acute myeloid leukemia, due to receive a stem cell transplant. This chain joins TRBV27 and TRBJ1-6, with TRBD1 matching 12 bases. The material was PBMCs, obtained before TCRalphabeta/CD19-depleted stem cell transplant. The CDR3 DNA follows: TGTGCCAGCAGTGTACTCCGGGACAGGGGGCGAGGCTATAATTCACCCCTCCACTTT. Its translation is CASSVLRDRGRGYNSPLHF.